Sequencing of this TCR beta chain was carried out in a study of blood T cell repertoires in COVID-19 (dated by TCRdb to between 2020 and 2021). A note on the overall study: The collaborator samples originated in the United States, Italy and Spain and spanned the acute and convalescent phases of COVID-19. Where HLA class I and class II types were available, the types were taken from metadata supplied by the sample provider, not from assay-based typing. Deeply sampled blood TCRbeta repertoires from subjects exposed to, actively infected with, or recovered from COVID-19 were included in the dataset. Samples came from the ongoing ImmuneRACE study (first 160 participants) plus 1,254 subjects from 6 global collaborators. A de-identified subject ID, COVID-19 status, age in years and sex were almost always included in the sample metadata. A freely available public database, intended as a resource for researchers studying the immune response to SARS-CoV-2, is where the repertoires were released. The prospective study material was composed of cDNA or gDNA derived from T cells, B-cell-depleted T cells, or PBMCs. Broader findings and caveats from the paper: Clinical and demographic metadata were provided uncurated, with the amount varying by source and participant.

TCRbeta CDR3 regions were amplified from genomic DNA by means of the immunoSEQ Assay, a bias-controlled multiplex PCR. The authors processed their data as follows. The number of nucleated cells in each sample was estimated from the amplification of reference gene primers within the assay. To quantify the absolute abundance of each unique TCRbeta CDR3 rearrangement, sequence reads were collapsed and filtered. For each sample, productive Simpson clonality was calculated as the square root of Simpson's diversity index over productive rearrangements. In its TCRdb copy, this immuneACCESS table keeps in-frame sequences only and misses some clones. Where compared with another copy, unresolved V genes explain less than half of these, and the others have no known cause. The V and J calls and the clone size are those of that table, but D and trimming were determined from the DNA. The sample profile shows some 180,000 clones; roughly 93% of them were found once. The ten biggest clones cover about 4.9% of the sample.

One collaborating source in Seattle enrolled patients while the patients were actively infected and followed the patients over time throughout the course of disease. Whole blood was collected in K2EDTA tubes by collaborating institutions according to the institutions' own protocols. For TCRbeta analysis, collaborators shipped samples as frozen whole blood, isolated PBMCs, or DNA extracted from either of those sample types. CDR1 is given as SGHDT and CDR2 as YYEEEE, both from the germline V gene. The CDR3 runs 13 residues from the cysteine to the phenylalanine. Of the read, only the CDR3 DNA is kept; its 39 bases are in frame from base 1. V is pared back by 1 base and J by 3 bases, with 8 bases lying between the germline termini. This clone was detected a few times. What this receptor recognizes is not known. It has no much larger one-base neighbor in the sample; base qualities were not kept.

The TCR comes from a man in his late teens or twenties with COVID-19, enrolled during active disease. The chain joins TRBV5-6 to TRBJ2-7; the D segment could be TRBD2, given 5 matching bases. Sequenced: peripheral blood. The CDR3 region: CASSLRRLYEQYF. At the DNA level, the sequence is TGTGCCAGCAGCTTGCGGAGGCTCTACGAGCAGTACTTC.